This TCR beta chain comes out of a study of blood T cell repertoires in COVID-19. Study at large: There were acute and convalescent COVID-19 samples, and they came from the United States, Italy and Spain. PBMCs, B-cell-depleted T cells, or T cells provided the cDNA or gDNA that made up the material.

The repertoire was sequenced with immunoSEQ multiplex PCR; TCRdb's copy has only in-frame clones and lacks some. The data contain roughly 300,000 clones, about 92% of them singletons. J lost 4 bases, V lost 7 bases, and 1 base had no gene match. This CDR3 is 12 amino acids long. Germline V gene lookup returns CDR1 SNHLY and CDR2 FYNNEI. Cohorts were determined from participant-reported clinical history. All recovered Cohort 3 donors got two negative PCRs, got clearance, or saw symptom resolution. Sequences were obtained from PBMCs or T cells enriched from blood (not recorded which). The source is a woman in her 30s who had recovered from COVID-19. The chain uses TRBV2 and TRBJ2-1, with 7 nucleotides matching TRBD2. CDR3 sequence: CASTAGYNEQFF. CDR3 sequence (DNA): TGTGCCAGCACAGCGGGATACAATGAGCAGTTCTTC. Drawing the rest from reference TRBV2 and TRBJ2-1, the complete variable domain is EPEVTQTPSHQVTQMGQEVILRCVPISNHLYFYWYRQILGQKVEFLVSFYNNEISEKSEIFDDQFSVERPDGSNFTLKIRSTKLEDSAMYFCASTAGYNEQFFGPGTRLTVL.